A selection of T cell receptor beta chains follows, all from one sample in a study of blood T cell repertoires in COVID-19. Sequenced by immunoSEQ multiplex PCR; TCRdb stores in-frame clones only, minus some. The sample shows hundreds of thousands of clones, roughly four fifths of them seen only once. The sequenced sample consisted of PBMCs or T cells enriched from blood (not recorded which). These receptors came from a woman aged 40 to 50 who had been exposed to COVID-19. Each CDR3 is given with its conserved first and last residue. Each record gives: CDR3 length, J gene, V gene, D gene, clone size, CDR3 DNA, CDR3 protein. D genes are given only for firm matches. The size entry is marked missing in some rows and otherwise reads once, few, many or a size class.

14,TRBJ1-5,TRBV19,.,.,TGTGCCAGTAGTCCTGGACCGGGGGGTCAGCCCCAGCATTTT,CASSPGPGGQPQHF
14,TRBJ1-6,TRBV6-5,TRBD1,.,TGTGCCAGCACCGCGGGACAGGGGGATTCACCCCTCCACTTT,CASTAGQGDSPLHF
14,TRBJ1-3,TRBV3-1/TRBV3-2,.,.,TGTGCCAGCAGCGGCCTAGGTCCTGGAAACACCATATATTTT,CASSGLGPGNTIYF
18,TRBJ2-3,TRBV4-2,TRBD2,.,TGTGCCAGCAGCCGCGGAACCCAGAGCGGGGGAGGCACAGATACGCAGTATTTT,CASSRGTQSGGGTDTQYF
15,TRBJ1-6,TRBV3-1/TRBV3-2,TRBD1,.,TGTGCCAGCAGCCCCGTGGGACAGAAATATTCACCCCTCCACTTT,CASSPVGQKYSPLHF
13,TRBJ2-5,TRBV10-3,.,.,TGTGCCATCAACTCGGACACCCAAGAGACCCAGTACTTC,CAINSDTQETQYF
15,TRBJ2-3,TRBV28,.,.,TGTGCCAGCAGTTCAGTCCCCGGGAGCACAGATACGCAGTATTTT,CASSSVPGSTDTQYF
13,TRBJ1-2,TRBV30,.,.,TGTGCCTGGCGTCACACCCAGGGGTATGGCTACACCTTC,CAWRHTQGYGYTF
18,TRBJ1-3,TRBV11-3,.,.,TGTGCCAGCAGCTTAGATTGGGAAGAGACAGAACTTGGAAACACCATATATTTT,CASSLDWEETELGNTIYF
16,TRBJ2-2,TRBV7-2,.,.,TGTGCCAGCAGCCGTGGCGCGGGGTCGGGCACCGGGGAGCTGTTTTTT,CASSRGAGSGTGELFF
13,TRBJ2-5,TRBV9,TRBD2,.,TGTGCCAGCAGCGGTGGGACTACTGGGACCCAGTACTTC,CASSGGTTGTQYF
14,TRBJ2-3,TRBV10-3,TRBD2,.,TGTGCCATCAGTGACTCTAGCGGATTAGATACGCAGTATTTT,CAISDSSGLDTQYF
15,TRBJ2-7,TRBV6-4,.,.,TGTGCCAGCAGTTTCCCCCTTGAGGTGTCCTACGAGCAGTACTTC,CASSFPLEVSYEQYF
12,TRBJ1-4,TRBV2,.,.,TGTGCCAGCGGGCAGGGGAGTGAAAAACTGTTTTTT,CASGQGSEKLFF
13,TRBJ2-5,TRBV9,TRBD1,.,TGTGCCAGCAGCATCGGGACAGAAGAGACCCAGTACTTC,CASSIGTEETQYF
14,TRBJ1-2,TRBV6-6,.,.,TGTGCCAGCAGACCCACGGGGGGGGACTATGGCTACACCTTC,CASRPTGGDYGYTF
16,TRBJ2-1,TRBV4-1,.,.,TGCGCCAGCAGCCAAGAGAATATGGTGGCCCACAATGAGCAGTTCTTC,CASSQENMVAHNEQFF
16,TRBJ2-1,TRBV19,TRBD2,.,TGTGCCAGTAGTATATCGGGACTAGCGGGGGCATATGAGCAGTTCTTC,CASSISGLAGAYEQFF
14,TRBJ2-1,TRBV4-3,TRBD1,few,TGCGCCAGCAGCCAGGGACAGGGCCGGTATGAGCAGTTCTTC,CASSQGQGRYEQFF
13,TRBJ1-1,TRBV18,TRBD1,.,TGTGCCAGCTCAGGTGGACAGGACACTGAAGCTTTCTTT,CASSGGQDTEAFF
18,TRBJ1-5,TRBV18,TRBD1,.,TGTGCCAGCTCACCACCGGGGGCGACAGGGGGTGGGAATCAGCCCCAGCATTTT,CASSPPGATGGGNQPQHF
13,TRBJ2-2,TRBV4-1,.,few,TGCGCCAGCGAGGCTTCGAACACCGGGGAGCTGTTTTTT,CASEASNTGELFF
14,TRBJ1-2,TRBV6-5,TRBD1,few,TGTGCCAGCAGCTTTAGGACAGGGATCTATGGCTACACCTTC,CASSFRTGIYGYTF
12,TRBJ1-2,TRBV5-6,TRBD1,.,TGTGCCAGCAGCAGGGGGCTAGGTGGCTACACCTTC,CASSRGLGGYTF
18,TRBJ1-3,TRBV4-1,.,few,TGCCCCAGCAGCCGGCCCGGGGGGACCTTCCTCTCTGGAAACACCATATATTTT,CPSSRPGGTFLSGNTIYF
16,TRBJ2-1,TRBV5-1,TRBD1,once,TGCGCCAGCAGCTCTCCCCCGACAGGGAAAGTTAATGAGCAGTTCTTC,CASSSPPTGKVNEQFF
14,TRBJ2-1,TRBV7-2,.,.,TGTGCCAGCAGCTCCCCGGGGGTGGGCGGTGAGCAGTTCTTC,CASSSPGVGGEQFF
16,TRBJ2-5,TRBV6-2/TRBV6-3,TRBD2,.,TGTGCCAGCAGCCCACGTATTCTAGCGGGGCAAGAGACCCAGTACTTC,CASSPRILAGQETQYF
17,TRBJ2-2,TRBV24-1,TRBD1,.,TGTGCCACCAGTGATTCTGGTCGGACAGGGGACACCGGGGAGCTGTTTTTT,CATSDSGRTGDTGELFF
14,TRBJ1-5,TRBV6-2/TRBV6-3,.,once,TGTGCCAGCAGTTACGGCCAGGGAAATCAGCCCCAGCATTTT,CASSYGQGNQPQHF
14,TRBJ1-2,TRBV6-1,.,.,TGTGCCAGCAGTGATGGGACACTGAACTATGGCTACACCTTC,CASSDGTLNYGYTF
17,TRBJ2-1,TRBV27,TRBD2,.,TGTGCCAGCACCCTAGCGGGGGGGCTGAGCTCCTACAATGAGCAGTTCTTC,CASTLAGGLSSYNEQFF
14,TRBJ2-5,TRBV7-2,TRBD2,once,TGTGCCAGCAGTATAGCGGGGGGGATAGAGACCCAGTACTTC,CASSIAGGIETQYF
14,TRBJ1-6,TRBV18,.,few,TGTGCCAGCTCACCCGTACCCCAGGGATCACCCCTCCACTTT,CASSPVPQGSPLHF
15,TRBJ1-1,TRBV18,.,.,TGTGCCAGCTCACCACCGAAAGGAGAGAACACTGAAGCTTTCTTT,CASSPPKGENTEAFF
16,TRBJ1-2,TRBV28,TRBD1,.,TGTGCCAGCAGTTTCTCCAGGGGACAGGGTGGTCATGGCTACACCTTC,CASSFSRGQGGHGYTF
13,TRBJ2-7,TRBV27,.,.,TGTGCCAGCAGTTTAGGGCACAACTACGAGCAGTACTTC,CASSLGHNYEQYF
18,TRBJ1-3,TRBV7-4,.,once,TGTGCCAGCAGCTTACCCCGGGGGGGGGCGAACTCTGGAAACACCATATATTTT,CASSLPRGGANSGNTIYF
16,TRBJ1-2,TRBV7-8,.,.,TGTGCCAGCAGCTGGCGCGGGGGGACTTCTAACTATGGCTACACCTTC,CASSWRGGTSNYGYTF
15,TRBJ1-6,TRBV6-5,.,once,TGTGCCAGCAGTTACGGTGCTACCAAGGGGTCACCCCTCCACTTT,CASSYGATKGSPLHF
15,TRBJ2-7,TRBV7-3,TRBD2,.,TGTGCCAGCAGCTTGGGACTAGCGGGAAGGAACGAGCAGTACTTC,CASSLGLAGRNEQYF
17,TRBJ1-2,TRBV6-2/TRBV6-3,.,.,TGTGCCAGCAGCCAACACCCGGCGCCACAGGGTAAATATGGCTACACCTTC,CASSQHPAPQGKYGYTF
19,TRBJ1-1,TRBV27,.,.,TGTGCCAGCAGTTTATCCGGGTTGAGGCAGTCAGGAGGGAACACTGAAGCTTTCTTT,CASSLSGLRQSGGNTEAFF
16,TRBJ2-2,TRBV4-1,.,.,TGCGCCAGCAGCCAAGAACGTTCGCACAGAACCGGGGAGCTGTTTTTT,CASSQERSHRTGELFF
12,TRBJ1-4,TRBV12-3/TRBV12-4,TRBD1,.,TGTGCCAGTGGCAGGGGGCAGGAAAAACTGTTTTTT,CASGRGQEKLFF
15,TRBJ2-1,TRBV4-1,TRBD2,.,TGCGCCAGCAGCCAAGTGGCTAGCGGGAGGAATGAGCAGTTCTTC,CASSQVASGRNEQFF
13,TRBJ2-5,TRBV5-5,.,.,TGTGCCAGCAGCAGTCGACAGCGAGAGACCCAGTACTTC,CASSSRQRETQYF